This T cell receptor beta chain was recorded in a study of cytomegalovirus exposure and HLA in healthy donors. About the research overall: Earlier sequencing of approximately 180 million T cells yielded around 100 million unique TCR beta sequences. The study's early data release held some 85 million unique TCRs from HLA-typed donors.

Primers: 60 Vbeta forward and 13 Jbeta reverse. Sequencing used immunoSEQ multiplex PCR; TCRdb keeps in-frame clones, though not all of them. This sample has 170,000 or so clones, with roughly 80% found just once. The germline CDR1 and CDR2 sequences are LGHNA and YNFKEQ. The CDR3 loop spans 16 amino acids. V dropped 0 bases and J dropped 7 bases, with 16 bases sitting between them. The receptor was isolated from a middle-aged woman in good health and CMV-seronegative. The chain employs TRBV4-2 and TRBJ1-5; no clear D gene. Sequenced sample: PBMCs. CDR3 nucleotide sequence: TGTGCCAGCAGCCAAGAGGCGGGTTCCAGGCGGCAGCCCCAGCATTTT. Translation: CASSQEAGSRRQPQHF.